These T cell receptor beta chains were read from a single sample in a study of early T cells in non-severe SARS-CoV-2 infection. TCRdb re-called the 5' RACE reads with MiXCR, one entry per CDR3 protein. The sample yields approximately 90,000 distinct CDR3 sequences, roughly 17% seen once. The starting material was whole blood, obtained at baseline. The source is an adult who was a healthcare worker with PCR-confirmed SARS-CoV-2 infection or an uninfected control (not recorded which). The CDR3 runs from the conserved cysteine through the conserved F or W.

>TRBV18|TRBJ2-5
CASSPPGQETQYF
>TRBV6-2/TRBV6-3|TRBJ2-7
CASSYFHEQYF
>TRBV13|TRBJ2-3
CASSPDRGGTDTQYF
>TRBV18|TRBJ1-1
CASSPGGVTEAFF
>TRBV20-1|TRBJ2-1
CSARGASVYTNEQFF
>TRBV12-3/TRBV12-4|TRBJ2-3
CASSTREESTDTQYF
>TRBV5-1|TRBJ2-3
CASRASGTTDTQYF
>TRBV3-1|TRBJ2-2
CASSQDLSGELFF
>TRBV10-3|TRBJ1-1
CAISPIEGAKTEAFF
>TRBV6-1|TRBJ2-7
CASSELLAGGIEEQYF
>TRBV28|TRBJ1-5
CASSQGQPQHF
>TRBV7-6|TRBJ2-3
CASSHENTDTQYF
>TRBV19|TRBJ2-7
CASSLTLGLGAYEQYF
>TRBV4-1|TRBJ1-6
CASSVQGRHSPLHF
>TRBV11-2|TRBJ2-1
CASSKTSGDYNEQFF
>TRBV28|TRBJ1-2
CASTRGGNPLYGYTF
>TRBV20-1|TRBJ2-1
CSASWGVSTFNNEQFF
>TRBV7-6|TRBJ2-3
CASSLANSGRAEDTQYF
>TRBV15|TRBJ2-5
CATSRDGRYQETQYF
>TRBV12-3/TRBV12-4|TRBJ2-1
CASSATSRGARSYNEQFF
>TRBV20-1|TRBJ1-1
CSAGAGGLDTEAFF
>TRBV6-4|TRBJ2-1
CASSAREYNEQFF
>TRBV12-3/TRBV12-4|TRBJ1-4
CASSFTANEKLFF
>TRBV3-1|TRBJ2-1
CASSALTYNEQFF
>TRBV6-5|TRBJ2-3
CASRSTDTQYF
>TRBV28|TRBJ2-5
CASKEGDRVQETQYF
>TRBV24-1|TRBJ2-5
CATSDQLAGHDQETQYF
>TRBV7-2|TRBJ1-6
CASSSRPGQGDSPLHF
>TRBV5-1|TRBJ1-5
CASSRDTGNQPQHF
>TRBV11-3|TRBJ2-1
CASSLDRLNEQFF
>TRBV5-1|TRBJ2-1
CASSPGASSYNEQFF
>TRBV5-1|TRBJ1-1
CASSLAIGANTEAFF
>TRBV20-1|TRBJ1-1
CRGRGTEAFF
>TRBV9|TRBJ1-5
CASSLGGINQPQHF
>TRBV27|TRBJ1-6
CASRRGPLNSPLHF
>TRBV20-1|TRBJ1-2
CSPGGQGGRGYTF
>TRBV10-3|TRBJ2-7
CAISEIYEQYF
>TRBV21-1|TRBJ1-6
CASSKFGTPGGDSPLHF
>TRBV12-3/TRBV12-4|TRBJ2-2
CASSRATGELFF
>TRBV19|TRBJ2-7
CASSPNSLAGDEQYF
>TRBV4-1|TRBJ2-7
CASSQAPSEDRENEQYF
>TRBV29-1|TRBJ1-5
CSVLGQPNQPQHF
>TRBV7-9|TRBJ2-5
CASSANLRDRETQYF
>TRBV20-1|TRBJ1-1
CSARFRHPNTEAFF
>TRBV6-5|TRBJ2-3
CASSYGHTDTQYF
>TRBV6-6|TRBJ1-2
CASSPGQGRRWTF
>TRBV12-3/TRBV12-4|TRBJ1-6
CASTGENSPLHF
>TRBV28|TRBJ2-4
CASSRGGTKNIQYF
>TRBV6-2/TRBV6-3|TRBJ2-1
CASSYRDNEQFF
>TRBV5-1|TRBJ2-1
CASSLGGRAENEQFF
>TRBV27|TRBJ2-7
CASSPGWNSREQYF
>TRBV19|TRBJ1-2
CASRRTGTNGYTF
>TRBV12-3/TRBV12-4|TRBJ1-1
CASSLGAEAFF
>TRBV12-3/TRBV12-4|TRBJ1-5
CASSLGGGGKPQHF
>TRBV5-4|TRBJ2-3
CASSTGASGSKADTQYF